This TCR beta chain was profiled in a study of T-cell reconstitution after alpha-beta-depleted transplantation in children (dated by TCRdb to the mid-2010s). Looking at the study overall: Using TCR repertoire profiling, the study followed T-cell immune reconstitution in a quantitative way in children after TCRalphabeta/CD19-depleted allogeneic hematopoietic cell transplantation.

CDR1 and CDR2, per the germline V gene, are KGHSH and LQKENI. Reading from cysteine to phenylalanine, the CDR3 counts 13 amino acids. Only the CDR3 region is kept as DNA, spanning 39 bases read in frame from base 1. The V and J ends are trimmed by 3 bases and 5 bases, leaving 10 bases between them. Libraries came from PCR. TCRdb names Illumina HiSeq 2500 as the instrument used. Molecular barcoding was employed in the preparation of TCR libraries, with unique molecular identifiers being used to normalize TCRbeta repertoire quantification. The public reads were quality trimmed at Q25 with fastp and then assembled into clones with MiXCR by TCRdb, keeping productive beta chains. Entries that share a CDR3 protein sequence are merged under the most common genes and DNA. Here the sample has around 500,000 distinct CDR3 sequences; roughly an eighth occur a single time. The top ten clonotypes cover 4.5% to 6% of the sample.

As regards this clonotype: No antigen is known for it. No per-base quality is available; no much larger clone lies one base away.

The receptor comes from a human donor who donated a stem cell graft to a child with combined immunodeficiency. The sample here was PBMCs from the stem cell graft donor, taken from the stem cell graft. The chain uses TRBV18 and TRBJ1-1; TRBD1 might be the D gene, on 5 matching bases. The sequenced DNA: TGTGCCAGCTCACCGAATGACAGAACTGAAGCTTTCTTT. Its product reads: CASSPNDRTEAFF.